The source of this TCR beta chain is a study of cytomegalovirus exposure and HLA in healthy donors. About the study: Counted in an early data release were 85 million or so unique TCRs from HLA-typed donors.

The CDR3 covers 17 residues. V was pared by 1 base and J by 0 bases, with 13 bases between. Per the germline V gene, CDR1 is SGHVS and CDR2 is FNYEAQ. Concerning this clone itself: The antigen is undetermined.

Study-wide points: Associated with cytomegalovirus, according to the listing, were 150 to 200 TCR beta chains. Among the sequence variants, a highly shared cluster was likely an artifact of sequencing.

PCR employed 60 Vbeta and 13 Jbeta primers. TCRdb's table, derived via immunoSEQ multiplex PCR, lists solely in-frame clones and lacks some. The sample carries under 90,000 clones, 60% to 70% recorded once. Sequenced input: PBMCs. This clonotype was sampled from a man between 40 and 49 years old in good health and CMV-seropositive. The chain is built from TRBV7-6 and TRBJ2-1, with a weak D call TRBD1 (5 bases). The CDR3 loop is CASSLEQASSSYNEQFF. The DNA for the CDR3 is TGTGCCAGCAGCTTAGAACAGGCGTCTAGCTCCTACAATGAGCAGTTCTTC.